These 32 T cell receptor beta chains came from one sample sequenced in a study of cytomegalovirus exposure and HLA in healthy donors (dated by TCRdb to the late 2010s). Libraries were prepared through the immunoSEQ multiplex PCR assay. The multiplex PCR relied on a mix of 60 forward primers for TCR Vbeta segments and 13 reverse primers for TCR Jbeta segments. The immuneACCESS repertoire file appears here via TCRdb, limited to in-frame rearrangements. These files lack a portion of the clones; in checked studies, under half of the deficit traces to unresolved V genes, and the cause of the others is not known. The sample table records 150,000 or so clones; 80% of these occur just once. Approximately 1.3% of the sample is in the top ten clones. Sequenced input: PBMCs. These receptors were obtained from a man aged 25 to 40 in good health and CMV-seronegative.

The chain employs TRBV18 and TRBJ1-3; 7 nucleotides line up with TRBD1. Germline trimming cut 2 bases from V and 8 bases from J; bases unmatched to any gene: 6. CDR3 length: 14 residues. The V gene's germline CDR1 is KGHSH and CDR2 LQKENI. CDR3 residues: CASSPRQGLDTIYF. CDR3 nucleotide sequence: TGTGCCAGCTCACCAAGACAGGGACTGGACACCATATATTTT. The full variable domain, completed using reference TRBV18 and TRBJ1-3, is NAGVMQNPRHLVRRRGQEARLRCSPMKGHSHVYWYRQLPEEGLKFMVYLQKENIIDESGMPKERFSAEFPKEGPSILRIQQVVRGDSAAYFCASSPRQGLDTIYFGEGSWLTVV.

J is TRBJ1-2 and V is TRBV6-6; 7 nucleotides match TRBD1. The CDR3 is made up of 14 amino acids. After removal of 2 bases from V and 0 bases from J, the junction contained 0 bases not matched to a gene. Germline V lookup: CDR1 MNHNY, CDR2 SVGAGI (reference sequence). The CDR3, as DNA: TGTGCCAGCAGTTACGGGACAGCTAACTATGGCTACACCTTC. Translated, it gives CASSYGTANYGYTF.

This clone was counted between two and nine times. This chain links TRBV9 with TRBJ2-3; TRBD1 is a possible D gene (6 bases). The germline V gene encodes CDR1 SGDLS and CDR2 YYNGEE. V lost 3 bases and J 1 base, leaving 12 bases between the germline ends. CDR3 size: 15 residues. The CDR3 sequence: CASSARTDRTDTQYF. The CDR3 region has the DNA TGTGCCAGCAGCGCCCGGACAGATCGCACAGATACGCAGTATTTT.

V and J are TRBV4-3 and TRBJ2-3, with 8 bases matching TRBD2. V shed 0 bases and J 0 bases; nucleotides not matched to a gene: 5. The CDR3 has 17 amino acids. Per germline, CDR1 LGHNA and CDR2 YSLEER. The CDR3 reads CASSQDWRGASTDTQYF. CDR3 sequence (DNA): TGCGCCAGCAGCCAAGATTGGCGGGGGGCGAGCACAGATACGCAGTATTTT.

J is TRBJ2-7 and V is TRBV10-3, with 11 bases lining up with TRBD1. The CDR3 is made up of 13 amino acids. Germline V CDR1 and CDR2: ENHRY, SYGVKD. The V gene end was trimmed by 10 bases and the J gene end by 7 bases; junction bases not matched to a gene: 9. CDR3 nucleotide sequence: TGTGCCAGACCAAGGGACAGGGGGAGGGAGCAGTACTTC. Residues: CARPRDRGREQYF.

This clone was counted a single time. The V call is TRBV27, the J call TRBJ1-2; 10 bases match TRBD1. J lost 4 bases, V lost 0 bases, and 2 bases had no gene match. This CDR3 contains 15 residues. Per the germline V gene, CDR1 is MNHEY and CDR2 is SMNVEV (reference sequence). The CDR3 loop is CASSLSGQGTYGYTF. The DNA for the CDR3 is TGTGCCAGCAGTTTATCGGGACAGGGGACCTATGGCTACACCTTC.

The chain is built from TRBV28 and TRBJ1-3; D remains unclear. Germline-derived CDR1 and CDR2 are MDHEN and SYDVKM. This CDR3 comprises 14 residues. V gave up 10 bases and J gave up 0 bases, with 13 bases separating them. In DNA form, the CDR3 reads TGTGCCACCTTACCAGGATTCTCTGGAAACACCATATATTTT. This codes for CATLPGFSGNTIYF.

The chain employs TRBV6-5 and TRBJ2-2; a weak D match, TRBD2 (6 bases). Germline values: CDR1 MNHEY, CDR2 SVGAGI. The CDR3 is 14 residues long. Trimming took 2 bases from V and 6 from J, leaving 10 bases between them. This CDR3 is CASSYLGGAGELFF. CDR3 coding DNA: TGTGCCAGCAGTTACCTCGGGGGTGCCGGGGAGCTGTTTTTT.

The J gene is TRBJ1-1, the V gene TRBV10-3; 7 nucleotides agree with TRBD1. The CDR3 covers 14 residues. The V gene's germline CDR1 is ENHRY and CDR2 SYGVKD. The trim removed 4 bases at V and 5 bases at J, leaving 7 bases unmatched. DNA of the CDR3: TGTGCCATCAGTGTACAGGGGACGGGTACTGAAGCTTTCTTT. The encoded protein is CAISVQGTGTEAFF.

The genes are TRBV10-3 and TRBJ1-4, with 9 bases fitting TRBD1. Trimming at V came to 2 bases and at J to 8 bases, leaving 9 bases not matched to a gene. This CDR3 is built from 16 residues. Germline assignment: CDR1 ENHRY and CDR2 SYGVKD. In DNA, the CDR3 is TGTGCCATCAGTGAGACGGACAGGGGCCTATGGGAAAAACTGTTTTTT. As protein: CAISETDRGLWEKLFF.

The chain combines TRBV4-3 with TRBJ1-2; 7 nucleotides match TRBD1. This CDR3 comprises 15 residues. Germline V gives CDR1 LGHNA, CDR2 YSLEER. The ends lost 0 bases at V and 3 bases at J; junction bases unmatched: 4. This CDR3 reads CASSQDEGGDYGYTF. The CDR3 coding sequence is TGCGCCAGCAGCCAAGATGAAGGGGGCGACTATGGCTACACCTTC.

The chain has TRBV11-2 and TRBJ1-1; maybe TRBD1 (6 bases). The CDR3 loop spans 14 amino acids. Germline lookup yields CDR1 SGHAT and CDR2 FQNNGV. V gave up 4 bases and J gave up 4 bases, with 13 bases separating them. The CDR3 region has the DNA TGTGCCAGCAGCTCTGGGGGCGGAGGCACTGAAGCTTTCTTT. Translating gives CASSSGGGGTEAFF.

This chain connects TRBV5-1 to TRBJ2-7; 9 nucleotides match TRBD1. V lost 4 bases and J lost 7; bases outside the gene matches: 18. The germline V gene encodes CDR1 SGHRS and CDR2 YFSETQ. The CDR3 contains 17 residues. The CDR3 loop reads CASSPKSGTGLPKEQYF. Written as DNA, the CDR3 is TGCGCCAGCAGCCCAAAGTCCGGGACAGGGCTTCCTAAGGAGCAGTACTTC.

The CDR3, as DNA: TGTGCCAGCAGTGGGGCTCCCCACCCCGACACTGAAGCTTTCTTT. Protein product: CASSGAPHPDTEAFF. This chain joins TRBV2 and TRBJ1-1; no reliable D call. This CDR3 contains 15 residues. Trimming cost V 4 bases and J 3 bases, with 15 bases left between them. Per the germline V gene, CDR1 is SNHLY and CDR2 is FYNNEI.

The CDR3 sequence is CAMGEMDTQYF. CDR3 in DNA: TGTGCCATGGGCGAGATGGATACGCAGTATTTT. The chain has TRBV28 and TRBJ2-3; D not certain. Germline loops: CDR1 MDHEN, CDR2 SYDVKM. CDR3 length: 11 amino acids. Trimming shortened V by 10 bases and J by 6 bases, and 11 bases separated the two germline ends.

The J gene is TRBJ2-2, the V gene TRBV5-5; the D gene is possibly TRBD1 (6 bases). CDR3 length equals 16 residues. Germline values: CDR1 SGHKS, CDR2 YYEKEE (reference sequence). Trimming took off 0 bases at V and 1 base at J, with 10 bases between the two ends. The CDR3 protein is CASSLAQGLNTGELFF. The CDR3 DNA sequence: TGTGCCAGCAGCTTGGCGCAGGGGCTGAACACCGGGGAGCTGTTTTTT.

The chain recombines TRBV6-5 with TRBJ1-2; no reliable D call. Per the germline V gene, CDR1 is MNHEY and CDR2 is SVGAGI. V lost 0 bases and J 7 bases, leaving 15 bases between the germline ends. This CDR3 contains 15 residues. The CDR3 nucleotides are TGTGCCAGCAGTTACTCGAACAGCCCGAGCTCTGGCTACACCTTC. The encoded protein is CASSYSNSPSSGYTF.

A single count supports this clone. The genes are TRBV19 and TRBJ2-6, with D perhaps matching TRBD1 (5 bases). V was trimmed by 7 bases and J by 0 bases, leaving 13 bases between them. This CDR3 comprises 16 residues. Germline CDR1 is LNHDA and CDR2 is SQIVND (reference sequence). CDR3 loop: CASTPTAFSGANVLTF. For the CDR3, the DNA is TGTGCCAGTACCCCGACAGCCTTCTCTGGGGCCAACGTCCTGACTTTC.

The V and J genes are TRBV5-1 and TRBJ2-1, with D possibly being TRBD1 (6 bases). The CDR3 is 16 residues long. The germline gives CDR1 SGHRS, CDR2 YFSETQ. V was pared by 0 bases and J by 0 bases, with 10 bases between. The CDR3 reads CASSLDQGFSYNEQFF. In DNA form, the CDR3 reads TGCGCCAGCAGCTTGGATCAGGGGTTCTCCTACAATGAGCAGTTCTTC.

This rearrangement joins TRBV19 to TRBJ2-1, with 13 bases matching TRBD2. The junction had 11 bases not matched to a gene; V was cut back by 7 bases and J by 2 bases. There are 18 residues in the CDR3. Germline V gives CDR1 LNHDA, CDR2 SQIVND (reference sequence). The CDR3 sequence: CASKGHTTSGGTYNEQFF. CDR3 sequence (DNA): TGTGCCAGTAAGGGCCATACGACTAGCGGGGGGACCTACAATGAGCAGTTCTTC.

The chain uses TRBV9 and TRBJ2-1, with D possibly being TRBD2 (5 bases). Trimming took 0 bases from V and 5 from J, leaving 12 bases between them. CDR1 SGDLS and CDR2 YYNGEE come from the germline V gene. The CDR3 extends over 15 amino acids. The CDR3 here is CASSVDVASNNEQFF. CDR3 bases: TGTGCCAGCAGCGTAGATGTAGCGTCGAACAATGAGCAGTTCTTC.

The chain links TRBV27 to TRBJ2-1; 10 positions match TRBD1. The length of the CDR3 is 14 residues. V dropped 6 bases and J dropped 8; count of bases not matched to a gene: 7. The germline gives CDR1 MNHEY, CDR2 SMNVEV (reference sequence). Written as DNA, the CDR3 is TGTGCCAGCAGCGACAGGGGGCTTGGGGATGAGCAGTTCTTC. Its protein is CASSDRGLGDEQFF.

In its sample, this clone was seen a few times. In DNA, the CDR3 is TGCGCCAGCAGCCAAGGGCAGATAGCTTTCTTT. This translates into CASSQGQIAFF. This chain links TRBV4-1 with TRBJ1-1; the D is unclear. CDR1 and CDR2 from the germline V gene are MGHRA and YSYEKL. Trimming took off 1 base at V and 10 bases at J, with 7 bases between the two ends. This CDR3 contains 11 residues.

The chain recombines TRBV4-1 with TRBJ2-5; tentatively, D is TRBD2 (6 bases). This CDR3 has 17 amino acids. Germline V gene lookup returns CDR1 MGHRA and CDR2 YSYEKL. Trimming stripped 3 bases from V and 2 bases from J, with 19 bases between. CDR3 DNA: TGCGCCAGCAGCCACTTACCCCCCGGGAGCGGGCAAGAGACCCAGTACTTC. Translated: CASSHLPPGSGQETQYF.

This clone was counted once. This CDR3 reads CASRSRGGVGRFYGYTF. CDR3 DNA: TGTGCCAGCAGATCACGGGGCGGGGTCGGAAGATTCTATGGCTACACCTTC. This chain links TRBV28 with TRBJ1-2; perhaps TRBD1 as D (5 bases). The germline V gene has CDR1 MDHEN and CDR2 SYDVKM. Trimming pared 6 bases from V and 4 bases from J, leaving 24 bases between. The CDR3 runs to 17 residues.

The chain couples TRBV11-2 to TRBJ2-7; D not certain. This CDR3 spans 11 amino acids. Germline-derived CDR1 and CDR2 are SGHAT and FQNNGV. Trimming shortened V by 11 bases and J by 4 bases, and 12 bases separated the two germline ends. CDR3 DNA: TGTGCCTCGAGTCTCCGGTACGAGCAGTACTTC. Translating gives CASSLRYEQYF.

This clone was observed a few times. J is TRBJ1-3 and V is TRBV11-3; no firm D call. The V end lost 9 bases, the J end lost 3 bases, and 6 bases lay between the germline ends. The CDR3 contains 11 residues. Germline V gives CDR1 SGHNT, CDR2 YENEEA. The CDR3 DNA sequence: TGTGCCAGTACTTTTGGAAACACCATATATTTT. Protein sequence: CASTFGNTIYF.

The rearrangement joins TRBV28 to TRBJ1-2, with D perhaps TRBD1 (6 bases). The V gene's germline CDR1 is MDHEN and CDR2 SYDVKM. The CDR3 extends over 13 amino acids. The ends were cut back, 7 bases at V and 8 bases at J, with 17 bases in the middle. As DNA, the CDR3 is TGTGCCAGCAACCAATACAGGGATAACGGCTACACCTTC. Protein product: CASNQYRDNGYTF.

The chain is built from TRBV7-8 and TRBJ1-5, with unresolved D. V was shortened by 1 base and J by 5 bases, with 12 bases between the two germline ends. This CDR3 region has 15 residues. CDR1 SGHVS and CDR2 FQNEAQ come from the germline V gene. Here the CDR3 reads CASSLGSGEDQPQHF. The CDR3 coding sequence is TGTGCCAGCAGCTTAGGGTCGGGAGAGGATCAGCCCCAGCATTTT.

This clone was detected once. The rearrangement joins TRBV30 to TRBJ2-1; a possible D gene is TRBD1 (5 bases). Germline V CDR1 and CDR2: GTSNPN, SVGIG (reference sequence). This CDR3 contains 13 residues. This chain's CDR3 is CVFGRGGYNEQFF. CDR3 nucleotide sequence: TGTGTCTTCGGAAGGGGCGGCTACAATGAGCAGTTCTTC.

The chain links TRBV27 to TRBJ1-6, with D possibly being TRBD1 (5 bases). Trimming removed 6 bases from V and 0 bases from J, with 15 bases in between. Germline V gene sequence: CDR1 MNHEY, CDR2 SMNVEV (reference sequence). This CDR3 is 17 amino acids long. Here the CDR3 DNA reads TGTGCCAGCAGGCAACCGGGGGGGAACTCCTATAATTCACCCCTCCACTTT. Amino acid sequence: CASRQPGGNSYNSPLHF.

This clone has a handful of counts. The chain recombines TRBV2 with TRBJ2-4, with 9 positions matching TRBD1. CDR1 and CDR2 from the germline V gene are SNHLY and FYNNEI. The CDR3 sequence is 14 residues long. After removal of 7 bases from V and 0 bases from J, the junction contained 1 base not matched to a gene. The chain's CDR3 is CASKGQGAKNIQYF. DNA of the CDR3: TGTGCCAGCAAGGGACAGGGAGCCAAAAACATTCAGTACTTC.